One and the same sample provided the 10 T cell receptor beta chains below, sequenced in a study of regulatory T cells in long-lasting Graves disease. Library construction for TCR beta used iRepertoire HTBI primers and Arm-PCR of CDR3 regions. MiXCR was run by TCRdb on the multiplex PCR reads, yielding one entry per CDR3 protein. This sample has about 330,000 distinct CDR3 sequences; roughly 17% occur once, and the top ten carry roughly a fifth. Time point of the sample: newly diagnosed GD, antithyroid drugs for less than 3 months. PBMC RNA served as the TCR library source. The same data also contributed to another study, on T cells in Graves' hyperthyroidism and ophthalmopathy.

Sequencing was performed on peripheral blood mononuclear cells (PBMCs), taken at new diagnosis, from a patient treated with antithyroid drugs. These receptors all come from a woman under 30 with Graves disease.

This clonotype was detected ten times or more. The chain recombines TRBV28 with TRBJ2-3; 10 bases are a match to TRBD2. The V gene's germline CDR1 is MDHEN and CDR2 SYDVKM. J gave up 2 bases and V 8 bases, and 4 bases lay outside the gene matches. The length of the CDR3 is 14 residues. The chain's CDR3 is CASQSGGATDTQYF. The CDR3 bases are TGTGCCAGCCAGAGCGGGGGGGCCACAGATACGCAGTATTTT. Full variable domain (remainder filled in from reference TRBV28 and TRBJ2-3): DVKVTQSSRYLVKRTGEKVFLECVQDMDHENMFWYRQDPGLGLRLIYFSYDVKMKEKGDIPEGYSVSREKKERFSLILESASTNQTSMYLCASQSGGATDTQYFGPGTRLTVL.

A note on this clonotype: The germline gene is not matched at one end of the junction; a read error may be the cause. The rearrangement links TRBV5-1 to TRBJ2-5, with TRBD2 identical over 8 bases. CDR3 size: 15 residues. The germline gives CDR1 SGHRS, CDR2 YFSETQ. The CDR3 sequence is CASSSVTGGVETQYF. CDR3 DNA sequence: TGTGCCAGCAGCTCGGTGACGGGGGGGGTCGAGACCCAGTACTTC.

The table lists this clonotype with many counts. The chain employs TRBV12-3 or TRBV12-4 and TRBJ1-4, with D hard to call. The CDR3 sequence is 12 residues long. Trimming left V 5 bases short and J 7 bases short, with 8 bases between. The CDR3 sequence is CASSVGGEKLFF. CDR3 DNA sequence: TGTGCCAGCAGTGTGGGTGGTGAAAAACTGTTTTTT.

Notes on this clonotype: A much larger clone lies a single base off, so this may be a read error. The chain employs TRBV6-1 and TRBJ2-3; D is unclear. CDR3 length equals 13 residues. V was cut by 6 bases and J by 4 bases, with 11 bases left in between. Germline CDR1 is MNHNS and CDR2 is SASEGT. The CDR3 DNA reads as TGTGCCAGCAGCGCCTTCGGTTCAGATACGCAGTATTTT. Residues: CASSAFGSDTQYF.

This clonotype showed up just a few times. The chain combines TRBV6-2 or TRBV6-3 with TRBJ1-6; 10 bases map to TRBD1. The CDR3 is made up of 17 amino acids. Trimming at V came to 1 base and at J to 11 bases, leaving 11 bases not matched to a gene. Germline CDR1 MNHEY, CDR2 SVGEGT. The CDR3: CASSYFRDRGSGPPLHF. The CDR3 coding sequence is TGTGCCAGCAGTTACTTCCGGGACAGGGGTTCGGGCCCACCCCTCCACTTT.

This clonotype was detected many times. V is TRBV7-8 and J is TRBJ1-1; D might be TRBD1 (6 bases). CDR1 and CDR2 from the germline V gene are SGHVS and FQNEAQ. The CDR3 is 14 amino acids. V was cut by 1 base and J by 8 bases, with 14 bases left in between. The CDR3 region has the DNA TGTGCCAGCAGCTTAGTAGGGATCGGGACAGAAGCTTTCTTT. This translates into CASSLVGIGTEAFF.

Ten or more counts support this clonotype. This rearrangement joins TRBV20-1 to TRBJ2-5, with 7 nucleotides matching TRBD2. The CDR3 contains 15 residues. CDR1 is DFQATT, CDR2 SNEGSKA, per germline (reference sequence). V lost 3 bases and J lost 4; bases outside the gene matches: 11. CDR3 DNA: TGCAGTGCTAGGTCGGGAGGCAGCCAGTCAGAGACCCAGTACTTC. Its translation is CSARSGGSQSETQYF.

The chain couples TRBV7-9 to TRBJ1-2; D is uncertain. Trimming pared 6 bases from V and 3 bases from J, leaving 11 bases between. The germline gives CDR1 SEHNR, CDR2 FQNEAQ (reference sequence). The CDR3 runs 13 residues. CDR3 in DNA: TGTGCCAGCAGTCGCATGGAATACTATGGCTACACCTTC. As protein: CASSRMEYYGYTF.

J is TRBJ1-1 and V is TRBV5-1; tentatively, D is TRBD1 (6 bases). Deletions cut 0 bases from V and 4 bases from J, with 13 bases between. CDR3 length: 15 residues. The germline gives CDR1 SGHRS, CDR2 YFSETQ. CDR3 in DNA: TGCGCCAGCAGCTTGGGGACAGCGCCGGGCACTGAAGCTTTCTTT. This encodes CASSLGTAPGTEAFF.

This clonotype was observed many times. This chain links TRBV3-1 with TRBJ2-7; D is perhaps TRBD2 (5 bases). Germline assignment: CDR1 LGHDT and CDR2 YNNKEL (reference sequence). This CDR3 has 14 amino acids. V lost 4 bases to trimming and J lost 2 bases, with 12 bases between them. Here the CDR3 DNA reads TGTGCCAGCAGCCCCTCCGGGAACACCTACGAGCAGTACTTC. It encodes CASSPSGNTYEQYF.